This TCR beta chain was sequenced in a study of response to subunit inactivated influenza vaccine. Study conclusions and caveats: A suggestion made by the authors is that each seasonal influenza vaccination recruits few new T cells.

The table lists this clonotype with many counts. The antigen remains unidentified. One entry per CDR3 protein, called by TCRdb with MiXCR from the RT-PCR reads. The top ten clones hold approximately 12% of a sample with around 480,000 distinct CDR3 sequences, 10% to 11% of them seen once. V lost 7 bases to trimming and J lost 0 bases, with 9 bases between them. This CDR3 region has 14 residues. The sequences come from PBMCs from blood, collected 45 days after vaccination. The gene calls are TRBV12-3 or TRBV12-4 and TRBJ2-2; the D gene is possibly TRBD1 (6 bases). The TCR originated in a man between 45 and 60 years old who received an inactivated influenza vaccine. The DNA of the CDR3 is TGTGCCAGCACCAGGACAGCGAACACCGGGGAGCTGTTTTTT. Residues: CASTRTANTGELFF.